One and the same sample provided the 26 T cell receptor beta chains below, sequenced in a study of OX40 agonist ivuxolimab in advanced cancers. TCRdb's copy holds only in-frame clones and misses some; the assay was immunoSEQ multiplex PCR. Of 90,000 to 100,000 clones in the sample, 88% were seen once. Sequencing was performed on CD4+ or CD8+ T cells sorted from blood, taken in a trial of the OX40 agonist ivuxolimab. The receptor set was obtained from an adult with an advanced solid tumor such as melanoma, head and neck, liver or kidney cancer.

This rearrangement joins TRBV7-9 to TRBJ1-1, with a weak D call TRBD1 (5 bases). CDR1 is SEHNR and CDR2 is FQNEAQ in the germline V gene (reference sequence). Trimming left V 6 bases short and J 4 bases short, with 12 bases between. The CDR3 covers 13 residues. The CDR3 reads CASRRRGGTEAFF. The CDR3 nucleotides read TGTGCCAGCAGGCGGCGGGGGGGCACTGAAGCTTTCTTT.

The chain joins TRBV5-4 to TRBJ1-1; possibly TRBD1 for D (5 bases). This CDR3 has 16 amino acids. Trimming cost V 0 bases and J 3 bases, with 15 bases left between them. Per the germline V gene, CDR1 is SGHNT and CDR2 is YYREEE (reference sequence). CDR3 loop: CASSLVTGLGDTEAFF. The CDR3 bases are TGTGCCAGCAGCTTGGTTACGGGCTTGGGGGACACTGAAGCTTTCTTT.

This clone showed up just a few times. This chain links TRBV6-5 with TRBJ1-5, with TRBD1 as a possible D gene (5 bases). Germline-derived CDR1 and CDR2 are MNHEY and SVGAGI. V lost 2 bases and J 5 bases, leaving 7 bases between the germline ends. The CDR3 is made up of 13 amino acids. CDR3 in amino acids: CASSYDSHQPQHF. In DNA form, the CDR3 reads TGTGCCAGCAGTTACGACAGCCATCAGCCCCAGCATTTT.

The CDR3 DNA reads TGTGCCAGCCGGGCGAGCGGTACAGATACGCAGTATTTT. It yields the protein CASRASGTDTQYF. The chain is built from TRBV19 and TRBJ2-3, with D possibly being TRBD2 (5 bases). V was pared by 9 bases and J by 3 bases, with 13 bases between. The CDR3 runs 13 residues. Germline CDR1 and CDR2: LNHDA and SQIVND (reference sequence).

This clone was observed a single time. The chain combines TRBV5-1 with TRBJ2-1; D unresolved. The V end was cut by 1 base, the J end by 7 bases, with 12 bases between. The CDR3 is made up of 14 amino acids. The germline V gene encodes CDR1 SGHRS and CDR2 YFSETQ. DNA of the CDR3: TGCGCCAGCAGCTTGAACAGTATAGGTAATGAGCAGTTCTTC. It translates to CASSLNSIGNEQFF.

The chain links TRBV27 to TRBJ1-2, with 8 bases identical to TRBD1. The germline gives CDR1 MNHEY, CDR2 SMNVEV (reference sequence). The CDR3 covers 14 residues. V shed 5 bases, J shed 6 bases, and the junction held 8 bases outside the gene matches. The CDR3 reads CASSAGGGRNGYTF. For the CDR3, the DNA is TGTGCCAGCAGTGCAGGGGGCGGAAGGAATGGCTACACCTTC.

This chain links TRBV28 with TRBJ2-1; TRBD2 matches 10 bases. From germline, CDR1 is MDHEN and CDR2 SYDVKM. The V gene end was trimmed by 5 bases and the J gene end by 9 bases; junction bases not matched to a gene: 7. CDR3 size: 14 residues. The CDR3 is CASSPLAGGSEQFF. The CDR3 nucleotides read TGTGCCAGCAGTCCGTTAGCGGGAGGAAGTGAGCAGTTCTTC.

The chain joins TRBV5-1 to TRBJ2-6; TRBD1 might be the D (5 bases). Germline V gene data show CDR1 as SGHRS and CDR2 as YFSETQ. V lost 7 bases and J 1 base, leaving 12 bases between the germline ends. The CDR3 loop spans 15 amino acids. CDR3 sequence: CASGRDWSGANVLTF. The CDR3 bases are TGCGCCAGCGGCAGGGATTGGTCTGGGGCCAACGTCCTGACTTTC. The full variable domain, in which reference TRBV5-1 and TRBJ2-6 provide the parts outside the CDR3, is KAGVTQTPRYLIKTRGQQVTLSCSPISGHRSVSWYQQTPGQGLQFLFEYFSETQRNKGNFPGRFSGRQFSNSRSEMNVSTLELGDSALYLCASGRDWSGANVLTFGAGSRLTVL.

The rearrangement joins TRBV2 to TRBJ1-4; weak D call: TRBD1 (6 bases). The CDR3 has 13 amino acids. Germline-derived CDR1 and CDR2 are SNHLY and FYNNEI. The ends were cut back, 8 bases at V and 8 bases at J, with 15 bases in the middle. The CDR3 loop is CASLREGDEKLFF. In nucleotides, the CDR3 is TGTGCCAGCCTACGAGAGGGGGACGAAAAACTGTTTTTT. Full variable domain (rest looked up from reference TRBV2 and TRBJ1-4): EPEVTQTPSHQVTQMGQEVILRCVPISNHLYFYWYRQILGQKVEFLVSFYNNEISEKSEIFDDQFSVERPDGSNFTLKIRSTKLEDSAMYFCASLREGDEKLFFGSGTQLSVL.

This clone has a handful of counts. The genes are TRBV28 and TRBJ2-7, with unresolved D. Germline V CDR1 and CDR2: MDHEN, SYDVKM. This CDR3 comprises 15 residues. V lost 2 bases to trimming and J lost 0 bases, with 11 bases between them. The CDR3 nucleotides are TGTGCCAGCAGTTTAACCACGGTTAGCTCCTACGAGCAGTACTTC. Translating gives CASSLTTVSSYEQYF.

The V call is TRBV10-3, the J call TRBJ1-1; weak D call: TRBD1 (5 bases). Trimming removed 0 bases from V and 3 bases from J, with 17 bases in between. CDR3 length: 17 amino acids. The germline gives CDR1 ENHRY, CDR2 SYGVKD. DNA for the CDR3: TGTGCCATCAGTGAGTCAACAGGCAAAAACCCCTACACTGAAGCTTTCTTT. This translates into CAISESTGKNPYTEAFF.

J is TRBJ2-1 and V is TRBV18; no firm D call. The CDR3 contains 15 residues. Germline V gene lookup returns CDR1 KGHSH and CDR2 LQKENI. V dropped 3 bases and J dropped 0 bases, with 9 bases sitting between them. CDR3 amino acids: CASSPGRSSYNEQFF. The CDR3 DNA reads as TGTGCCAGCTCACCTGGACGGAGCTCCTACAATGAGCAGTTCTTC.

This chain joins TRBV10-2 and TRBJ1-4, with D unclear. CDR3 length: 14 residues. With 11 bases removed from V and 0 bases from J, the gap between germline ends came to 13 bases. Germline lookup yields CDR1 WSHSY and CDR2 SAAADI. The CDR3: CASKVTATNEKLFF. For the CDR3, the DNA is TGCGCCTCCAAGGTCACAGCAACTAATGAAAAACTGTTTTTT.

The chain combines TRBV6-5 with TRBJ2-2; 7 nucleotides align to TRBD2. The CDR3 extends over 14 amino acids. Trimming cost V 4 bases and J 7 bases; bases outside gene matches: 6. Per germline, CDR1 MNHEY and CDR2 SVGAGI. DNA of the CDR3: TGTGCCAGCAGTTTTTCAATAGCGGGCGGGGAGCTGTTTTTT. Its translation: CASSFSIAGGELFF.

This clone showed up just a few times. V usage is TRBV2 and J usage is TRBJ1-5; D is uncertain. The ends were cut back, 6 bases at V and 0 bases at J, with 9 bases in the middle. Looked up from germline, CDR1 is SNHLY and CDR2 is FYNNEI. The CDR3 is made up of 14 amino acids. In DNA, the CDR3 is TGTGCCAGCAGGCCAAGTAATAGCAATCAGCCCCAGCATTTT. Amino acid sequence: CASRPSNSNQPQHF.

This clone was seen more than once but under ten times. CDR3 amino acids: CASSSPGTSSFNEQFF. The CDR3 DNA follows: TGTGCCAGCAGTTCCCCCGGGACTAGTAGCTTCAATGAGCAGTTCTTC. The chain is built from TRBV28 and TRBJ2-1, with 8 bases fitting TRBD2. CDR1 and CDR2 (germline): MDHEN, SYDVKM. CDR3 length: 16 amino acids. J gave up 6 bases and V 4 bases, and 11 bases lay outside the gene matches. Full variable domain (remainder filled in from reference TRBV28 and TRBJ2-1): DVKVTQSSRYLVKRTGEKVFLECVQDMDHENMFWYRQDPGLGLRLIYFSYDVKMKEKGDIPEGYSVSREKKERFSLILESASTNQTSMYLCASSSPGTSSFNEQFFGPGTRLTVL.

The chain joins TRBV30 to TRBJ1-2; TRBD1 matches 8 bases. The J segment lost 8 bases and the V segment lost 7 bases, leaving 6 bases of the junction unmatched. CDR3 length: 11 amino acids. The germline gives CDR1 GTSNPN, CDR2 SVGIG (reference sequence). CDR3 protein: CASGQAFGYTF. CDR3 in DNA: TGTGCCTCGGGACAGGCATTCGGCTACACCTTC.

The chain is built from TRBV20-1 and TRBJ2-1, with a tentative D call TRBD2 (6 bases). The germline gives CDR1 DFQATT, CDR2 SNEGSKA (reference sequence). The CDR3 totals 11 residues. V shed 8 bases and J shed 4 bases, with 9 bases lying between them. The CDR3 here is CSKGLYNEQFF. The CDR3 coding sequence is TGCAGTAAGGGACTTTACAATGAGCAGTTCTTC.

This chain uses TRBV10-3 with TRBJ2-3; TRBD1 agrees at 8 bases. CDR1 is ENHRY and CDR2 is SYGVKD in the germline V gene. This CDR3 has 14 residues. J gave up 1 base and V 7 bases, and 4 bases lay outside the gene matches. The CDR3 loop is CAITPGQGTDTQYF. The CDR3 coding sequence is TGTGCCATCACCCCGGGACAGGGCACAGATACGCAGTATTTT.

The chain has TRBV6-1 and TRBJ2-4; D uncertain. Germline loops: CDR1 MNHNS, CDR2 SASEGT. Deletions cut 4 bases from V and 5 bases from J, with 3 bases between. The CDR3 extends over 11 amino acids. The CDR3 DNA reads TGTGCCAGCAGTGGAGAAAACATTCAGTACTTC. It translates to CASSGENIQYF.

The J gene is TRBJ2-2, the V gene TRBV25-1, with D uncertain. The CDR3 sequence is 14 residues long. Germline lookup yields CDR1 MGHDK and CDR2 SYGVNS. V was shortened by 2 bases and J by 6 bases, with 10 bases between the two germline ends. This chain's CDR3 is CASSETWVAGELFF. CDR3 coding DNA: TGTGCCAGCAGTGAAACGTGGGTTGCCGGGGAGCTGTTTTTT.

This rearrangement joins TRBV2 to TRBJ1-1; 9 nucleotides match TRBD1. V shed 5 bases, J shed 10 bases, and the junction held 11 bases outside the gene matches. Germline values: CDR1 SNHLY, CDR2 FYNNEI. This CDR3 is built from 14 residues. CDR3 region: CASSISLTGGRAFF. CDR3 sequence (DNA): TGTGCCAGCAGTATCTCGCTCACAGGGGGCCGAGCTTTCTTT. Together with reference TRBV2 and TRBJ1-1, the CDR3 gives the full variable domain: EPEVTQTPSHQVTQMGQEVILRCVPISNHLYFYWYRQILGQKVEFLVSFYNNEISEKSEIFDDQFSVERPDGSNFTLKIRSTKLEDSAMYFCASSISLTGGRAFFGQGTRLTVV.

The V gene is TRBV7-9, the J gene TRBJ2-5; D perhaps matches TRBD2 (7 bases). This CDR3 comprises 14 residues. Germline lookup yields CDR1 SEHNR and CDR2 FQNEAQ (reference sequence). V shed 6 bases and J shed 7 bases, with 18 bases lying between them. CDR3 loop: CASSSGGGLRTQYF. In nucleotides, the CDR3 is TGTGCCAGCAGTTCAGGCGGGGGCTTGAGGACCCAGTACTTC.

V usage is TRBV6-6 and J usage is TRBJ2-7; TRBD2 matches 13 bases. This CDR3 is 13 amino acids long. Germline V gives CDR1 MNHNY, CDR2 SVGAGI (reference sequence). With V trimmed by 10 bases and J by 2 bases, 2 bases remained unmatched. The CDR3 DNA is TGTGCCATCACTAGCGGGAGGGCCTACGAGCAGTACTTC. This sequence encodes CAITSGRAYEQYF.

Here the CDR3 reads CASGFGTGARGYTF. CDR3 sequence (DNA): TGTGCTAGTGGTTTCGGGACAGGGGCTCGTGGCTACACCTTC. The chain links TRBV12-5 to TRBJ1-2; 10 nucleotides match TRBD1. J gave up 7 bases and V 3 bases, and 5 bases lay outside the gene matches. This CDR3 spans 14 amino acids. CDR1 is LGHNT, CDR2 FRNRAP, per germline.

This chain uses TRBV27 with TRBJ2-1; a possible D gene is TRBD2 (6 bases). The V gene's germline CDR1 is MNHEY and CDR2 SMNVEV (reference sequence). V lost 3 bases, J lost 1 base, and 13 bases lay in between. There are 16 residues in the CDR3. CDR3 in amino acids: CASSFPGTRSYNEQFF. CDR3 coding DNA: TGTGCCAGCAGTTTCCCGGGGACTCGTTCCTACAATGAGCAGTTCTTC.